A selection of T cell receptor beta chains follows, all from one sample in a study of T-cell memory formation after mild COVID-19. TCRdb fed the 5' RACE reads into MiXCR, producing one record per CDR3 protein. The table shows over 150,000 distinct CDR3 sequences, with 13% occurring only once. Sequenced material: PBMCs or a T cell subset sorted from them (not recorded which). All receptors come from a man aged 18 to 29 who had mild COVID-19 (a few samples of this study predate the infection). Cell type and time point are not known. CDR3s include the opening cysteine and the closing phenylalanine or tryptophan. The order of the fields is clone size, V gene, J gene, D gene, CDR3 protein, CDR3 DNA. The D gene is left open where the match is weak. Only some rows state a clone size, as once, few, many or a class for expanded clones.

clone size: few
V gene: TRBV12-3/TRBV12-4
J gene: TRBJ1-2
D gene: -
CDR3 protein: CASSFRGAGYTF
CDR3 DNA: TGTGCCAGCAGTTTCCGGGGGGCGGGCTACACCTTC

clone size: few
V gene: TRBV11-2
J gene: TRBJ2-2
D gene: -
CDR3 protein: CASSPPGLRSLTGELFF
CDR3 DNA: TGTGCCAGCAGCCCCCCGGGACTCCGCAGCCTGACCGGGGAGCTGTTTTTT

clone size: few
V gene: TRBV7-2
J gene: TRBJ2-5
D gene: -
CDR3 protein: CASSLEGPGGYQETQYF
CDR3 DNA: TGTGCCAGCAGCTTAGAAGGGCCAGGGGGGTACCAAGAGACCCAGTACTTC

clone size: -
V gene: TRBV7-2
J gene: TRBJ2-2
D gene: TRBD1
CDR3 protein: CASSSRDRVPVGELFF
CDR3 DNA: TGTGCCAGCAGCTCCCGGGACAGGGTGCCAGTCGGGGAGCTGTTTTTT

clone size: few
V gene: TRBV7-9
J gene: TRBJ1-5
D gene: -
CDR3 protein: CASSLDINQPQHF
CDR3 DNA: TGTGCCAGCAGCTTAGATATCAATCAGCCCCAGCATTTT

clone size: few
V gene: TRBV20-1
J gene: TRBJ1-1
D gene: -
CDR3 protein: CSASPRATEAFF
CDR3 DNA: TGCAGTGCTAGTCCCAGGGCCACTGAAGCTTTCTTT

clone size: -
V gene: TRBV5-1
J gene: TRBJ1-1
D gene: -
CDR3 protein: CASSAGRNTEAFF
CDR3 DNA: TGCGCCAGCAGCGCCGGACGGAACACTGAAGCTTTCTTT

clone size: few
V gene: TRBV5-6
J gene: TRBJ2-5
D gene: -
CDR3 protein: CASSPIHQETQYF
CDR3 DNA: TGTGCCAGCAGCCCCATCCACCAAGAGACCCAGTACTTC

clone size: few
V gene: TRBV5-1
J gene: TRBJ2-5
D gene: -
CDR3 protein: CASSFRLGETQYF
CDR3 DNA: TGCGCCAGCAGCTTCCGTCTCGGGGAGACCCAGTACTTC

clone size: few
V gene: TRBV5-4
J gene: TRBJ1-6
D gene: TRBD1
CDR3 protein: CASSLNQGAGSPLHF
CDR3 DNA: TGTGCCAGCAGCTTGAACCAGGGGGCTGGTTCACCCCTCCACTTT

clone size: many
V gene: TRBV5-5
J gene: TRBJ1-5
D gene: TRBD1
CDR3 protein: CASRSDRGPGQPQHF
CDR3 DNA: TGTGCCAGCAGGTCGGACAGGGGGCCGGGGCAGCCCCAGCATTTT

clone size: -
V gene: TRBV18
J gene: TRBJ1-2
D gene: -
CDR3 protein: CASSPLGGNRNYGYTF
CDR3 DNA: TGTGCCAGCTCACCCTTGGGCGGAAATCGAAACTATGGCTACACCTTC

clone size: -
V gene: TRBV9
J gene: TRBJ2-2
D gene: -
CDR3 protein: CASSVQASTGELFF
CDR3 DNA: TGTGCCAGCAGCGTCCAGGCGAGCACCGGGGAGCTGTTTTTT

clone size: -
V gene: TRBV4-1
J gene: TRBJ1-1
D gene: -
CDR3 protein: CASSLSTANTEAFF
CDR3 DNA: TGCGCCAGCAGCCTATCTACCGCGAACACTGAAGCTTTCTTT

clone size: -
V gene: TRBV9
J gene: TRBJ1-4
D gene: -
CDR3 protein: CASSVGTGSREKLFF
CDR3 DNA: TGTGCCAGCAGCGTAGGAACGGGGTCGCGGGAAAAACTGTTTTTT

clone size: -
V gene: TRBV5-1
J gene: TRBJ1-2
D gene: TRBD1
CDR3 protein: CASSLPGQNYGYTF
CDR3 DNA: TGCGCCAGCAGCCTACCGGGACAGAACTATGGCTACACCTTC

clone size: -
V gene: TRBV9
J gene: TRBJ2-1
D gene: -
CDR3 protein: CASSVADGNEQFF
CDR3 DNA: TGTGCCAGCAGCGTAGCGGACGGCAATGAGCAGTTCTTC

clone size: -
V gene: TRBV7-9
J gene: TRBJ2-1
D gene: TRBD2
CDR3 protein: CASSLSGGAANEQFF
CDR3 DNA: TGTGCCAGCAGCTTGAGCGGGGGGGCAGCGAATGAGCAGTTCTTC

clone size: few
V gene: TRBV9
J gene: TRBJ2-5
D gene: -
CDR3 protein: CASSVALGGAETQYF
CDR3 DNA: TGTGCCAGCAGCGTAGCTTTGGGGGGCGCAGAGACCCAGTACTTC

clone size: few
V gene: TRBV5-1
J gene: TRBJ1-6
D gene: -
CDR3 protein: CASKISDPLHF
CDR3 DNA: TGCGCCAGCAAAATCAGTGACCCCCTCCACTTT

clone size: few
V gene: TRBV7-2
J gene: TRBJ2-5
D gene: -
CDR3 protein: CASSSGQGATQYF
CDR3 DNA: TGTGCCAGCAGCTCAGGCCAGGGCGCGACCCAGTACTTC

clone size: -
V gene: TRBV5-1
J gene: TRBJ2-5
D gene: -
CDR3 protein: CASSLEGGGKTQYF
CDR3 DNA: TGCGCCAGCAGCTTGGAGGGGGGTGGCAAGACCCAGTACTTC

clone size: many
V gene: TRBV5-1
J gene: TRBJ2-5
D gene: TRBD1
CDR3 protein: CASSLRQGAAEETQYF
CDR3 DNA: TGCGCCAGCAGCTTACGACAGGGGGCGGCGGAAGAGACCCAGTACTTC

clone size: -
V gene: TRBV20-1
J gene: TRBJ2-3
D gene: -
CDR3 protein: CSASGADTQYF
CDR3 DNA: TGCAGTGCTAGTGGGGCCGATACGCAGTATTTT

clone size: few
V gene: TRBV3-1
J gene: TRBJ1-1
D gene: -
CDR3 protein: CASSQRGPGVAFF
CDR3 DNA: TGTGCCAGCAGCCAACGAGGGCCGGGGGTGGCTTTCTTT

clone size: once
V gene: TRBV10-3
J gene: TRBJ1-5
D gene: TRBD1
CDR3 protein: CAISVDRVQPQHF
CDR3 DNA: TGTGCCATCAGCGTCGACAGGGTGCAGCCCCAGCATTTT

clone size: few
V gene: TRBV5-1
J gene: TRBJ1-4
D gene: TRBD1
CDR3 protein: CASSPDRGSEKLFF
CDR3 DNA: TGCGCCAGCAGCCCGGACAGGGGAAGTGAAAAACTGTTTTTT

clone size: few
V gene: TRBV4-3
J gene: TRBJ1-2
D gene: -
CDR3 protein: CASSQDSGGYGGYTF
CDR3 DNA: TGCGCCAGCAGCCAAGATAGCGGAGGGTACGGTGGCTACACCTTC

clone size: -
V gene: TRBV6-5
J gene: TRBJ2-2
D gene: TRBD2
CDR3 protein: CASSYSASGGRELFF
CDR3 DNA: TGTGCCAGCAGTTACTCGGCTAGCGGGGGTAGGGAGCTGTTTTTT

clone size: few
V gene: TRBV6-2/TRBV6-3
J gene: TRBJ1-2
D gene: TRBD1
CDR3 protein: CASTPGQINYGYTF
CDR3 DNA: TGTGCCAGCACCCCGGGACAGATAAACTATGGCTACACCTTC

clone size: -
V gene: TRBV12-3/TRBV12-4
J gene: TRBJ2-7
D gene: TRBD2
CDR3 protein: CASSLEGTSGHEQYF
CDR3 DNA: TGTGCCAGCAGTTTAGAAGGGACTAGTGGTCACGAGCAGTACTTC

clone size: few
V gene: TRBV20-1
J gene: TRBJ1-1
D gene: -
CDR3 protein: CSALTPHRTLEAFF
CDR3 DNA: TGCAGTGCTTTGACCCCCCACCGAACCCTTGAAGCTTTCTTT

clone size: few
V gene: TRBV20-1
J gene: TRBJ1-2
D gene: TRBD1
CDR3 protein: CSAEDRGRGYTF
CDR3 DNA: TGCAGTGCGGAAGACAGGGGTCGTGGCTACACCTTC

clone size: many
V gene: TRBV7-2
J gene: TRBJ2-1
D gene: -
CDR3 protein: CASSLGMSSYNEQFF
CDR3 DNA: TGTGCCAGCAGCTTAGGGATGAGCTCCTACAATGAGCAGTTCTTC

clone size: -
V gene: TRBV7-9
J gene: TRBJ1-1
D gene: -
CDR3 protein: CASSLWGGSAFF
CDR3 DNA: TGTGCCAGCAGCTTATGGGGGGGGTCAGCTTTCTTT

clone size: few
V gene: TRBV18
J gene: TRBJ2-3
D gene: TRBD2
CDR3 protein: CASSPGLDPQYF
CDR3 DNA: TGTGCCAGCTCACCGGGACTAGATCCGCAGTATTTT

clone size: few
V gene: TRBV12-3/TRBV12-4
J gene: TRBJ2-3
D gene: -
CDR3 protein: CASLGTSRITDTQYF
CDR3 DNA: TGTGCCAGCTTAGGGACCTCCCGAATCACAGATACGCAGTATTTT

clone size: -
V gene: TRBV7-2
J gene: TRBJ2-3
D gene: -
CDR3 protein: CASSSPSAPVPTDTQYF
CDR3 DNA: TGTGCCAGCAGCTCCCCCTCGGCCCCTGTCCCCACAGATACGCAGTATTTT

clone size: few
V gene: TRBV4-3
J gene: TRBJ1-2
D gene: -
CDR3 protein: CASSQRTGYVGYGYTF
CDR3 DNA: TGCGCCAGCAGCCAACGAACAGGGTACGTCGGCTATGGCTACACCTTC

clone size: few
V gene: TRBV7-9
J gene: TRBJ2-5
D gene: TRBD1
CDR3 protein: CASSLLTGQETQYF
CDR3 DNA: TGTGCCAGCAGCCTCCTGACAGGGCAAGAGACCCAGTACTTC

clone size: -
V gene: TRBV11-2
J gene: TRBJ1-2
D gene: -
CDR3 protein: CASRPSDTFYGYTF
CDR3 DNA: TGTGCCAGCAGGCCCTCGGACACTTTCTATGGCTACACCTTC

clone size: -
V gene: TRBV5-1
J gene: TRBJ2-4
D gene: TRBD2
CDR3 protein: CASSSGGRDIQYF
CDR3 DNA: TGCGCCAGCAGCTCGGGAGGGAGGGACATTCAGTACTTC

clone size: few
V gene: TRBV5-1
J gene: TRBJ2-3
D gene: TRBD2
CDR3 protein: CASSQKAGVPGDTQYF
CDR3 DNA: TGCGCCAGCAGCCAAAAAGCGGGGGTCCCGGGGGATACGCAGTATTTT

clone size: many
V gene: TRBV3-1
J gene: TRBJ2-3
D gene: -
CDR3 protein: CASSRSTDTQYF
CDR3 DNA: TGTGCCAGCAGCCGTAGCACAGATACGCAGTATTTT

clone size: few
V gene: TRBV29-1
J gene: TRBJ1-1
D gene: TRBD1
CDR3 protein: CSVEDRGQGARYTEAFF
CDR3 DNA: TGCAGCGTTGAAGATCGGGGGCAGGGGGCGCGGTACACTGAAGCTTTCTTT

clone size: few
V gene: TRBV7-9
J gene: TRBJ2-5
D gene: -
CDR3 protein: CASSFTEETQYF
CDR3 DNA: TGTGCCAGCAGCTTTACAGAAGAGACCCAGTACTTC

clone size: -
V gene: TRBV18
J gene: TRBJ1-2
D gene: -
CDR3 protein: CASSPGQNNNYGYTF
CDR3 DNA: TGTGCCAGCTCGCCCGGACAGAATAATAACTATGGCTACACCTTC

clone size: few
V gene: TRBV12-3/TRBV12-4
J gene: TRBJ2-2
D gene: -
CDR3 protein: CASSRTPRRSGELFF
CDR3 DNA: TGTGCCAGCAGCCGGACCCCCCGGAGGTCCGGGGAGCTGTTTTTT

clone size: -
V gene: TRBV5-1
J gene: TRBJ2-3
D gene: TRBD2
CDR3 protein: CASSLAGTSGGAGTDTQYF
CDR3 DNA: TGCGCCAGCAGCTTGGCCGGGACTAGCGGGGGGGCCGGGACAGATACGCAGTATTTT

clone size: -
V gene: TRBV12-3/TRBV12-4
J gene: TRBJ2-1
D gene: TRBD1
CDR3 protein: CASSLGTGGFREQFF
CDR3 DNA: TGTGCCAGCAGTTTAGGGACAGGAGGATTTCGTGAGCAGTTCTTC

clone size: -
V gene: TRBV5-1
J gene: TRBJ2-7
D gene: TRBD1
CDR3 protein: CASSTAGTGAYEQYF
CDR3 DNA: TGCGCCAGCAGCACAGCCGGGACAGGGGCCTACGAGCAGTACTTC

clone size: -
V gene: TRBV5-1
J gene: TRBJ1-1
D gene: TRBD1
CDR3 protein: CASSAPPGQPMNTEAFF
CDR3 DNA: TGCGCCAGCAGCGCCCCACCGGGACAGCCGATGAACACTGAAGCTTTCTTT

clone size: many
V gene: TRBV20-1
J gene: TRBJ2-2
D gene: -
CDR3 protein: CSARAGTLVGELFF
CDR3 DNA: TGCAGTGCTAGAGCCGGGACCCTAGTTGGGGAGCTGTTTTTT